These 18 T cell receptor beta chains originate from one sample sequenced in a study of cytomegalovirus exposure and HLA in healthy donors. The PCR employed 60 Vbeta primers together with 13 Jbeta primers. TCRdb's copy holds only in-frame clones and misses some; the assay was immunoSEQ multiplex PCR. The repertoire holds some 95,000 clones, roughly 78% seen once, with about 7.3% in the top ten. Sequences were obtained from PBMCs. These receptors all come from a man aged 30 to 39 in good health and CMV-seronegative.

The chain couples TRBV18 to TRBJ2-7, with 7 bases identical to TRBD1. Trimming at V came to 3 bases and at J to 6 bases, leaving 5 bases not matched to a gene. The CDR3 is 13 amino acids. Germline CDR1 and CDR2: KGHSH and LQKENI. The CDR3 DNA sequence: TGTGCCAGCTCACCCTACACAGGGGTCGAGCAGTACTTC. This gives the protein CASSPYTGVEQYF.

This chain uses TRBV4-3 with TRBJ1-1, with 7 bases aligning to TRBD1. Trimming took 1 base from V and 4 from J; bases not matched to a gene: 9. Germline loops: CDR1 LGHNA, CDR2 YSLEER. The CDR3 loop spans 16 amino acids. CDR3 protein: CASSQAKTGWVTEAFF. The CDR3 DNA follows: TGCGCCAGCAGCCAAGCTAAGACAGGGTGGGTCACTGAAGCTTTCTTT.

J is TRBJ2-7 and V is TRBV18; D is uncertain. The germline CDR1 and CDR2 sequences are KGHSH and LQKENI. The ends were cut back, 3 bases at V and 3 bases at J, with 15 bases in the middle. The length of the CDR3 is 15 residues. The CDR3 DNA reads as TGTGCCAGCTCACCCGTAGAGATTCGGGTCTACGAGCAGTACTTC. It yields the protein CASSPVEIRVYEQYF.

The chain carries TRBV12-5 and TRBJ2-1; 7 nucleotides align to TRBD1. The CDR3 contains 14 residues. Germline V gene sequence: CDR1 LGHNT, CDR2 FRNRAP. Trimming removed 6 bases from V and 6 bases from J; junction bases left unmatched: 8. CDR3 DNA sequence: TGTGCTAGTGGCCCGACAGGGAACATCAATGAGCAGTTCTTC. This sequence encodes CASGPTGNINEQFF.

This clone was seen once. The chain links TRBV7-9 to TRBJ1-2, with 11 bases that match TRBD1. This CDR3 has 15 residues. With V trimmed by 0 bases and J by 6 bases, 3 bases remained unmatched. Germline lookup yields CDR1 SEHNR and CDR2 FQNEAQ (reference sequence). CDR3 nucleotide sequence: TGTGCCAGCAGCTTAGCGGGGGGACAGGGGGATGGCTACACCTTC. Its protein is CASSLAGGQGDGYTF.

The chain combines TRBV5-1 with TRBJ2-1; 15 bases are shared with TRBD2. In germline, CDR1 is SGHRS, CDR2 YFSETQ. The CDR3 spans 19 residues. V lost 3 bases and J lost 0; bases outside the gene matches: 7. In nucleotides, the CDR3 is TGCGCCAGCAGCTATACGGGACTAGCGGGAGGCCGCTCCTACAATGAGCAGTTCTTC. The encoded protein is CASSYTGLAGGRSYNEQFF.

The V and J genes are TRBV25-1 and TRBJ1-4; TRBD1 might be the D (6 bases). Germline V CDR1 and CDR2: MGHDK, SYGVNS. V was clipped by 4 bases and J by 2 bases, with 11 bases between them. The CDR3 spans 15 residues. The CDR3 coding sequence is TGTGCCAGCAGTGTTAACAGGGTTACTAATGAAAAACTGTTTTTT. Residues: CASSVNRVTNEKLFF.

The genes are TRBV19 and TRBJ2-7; D not resolved. The germline V gene has CDR1 LNHDA and CDR2 SQIVND (reference sequence). This CDR3 comprises 12 residues. V lost 10 bases to trimming and J lost 2 bases, with 12 bases between them. As DNA, the CDR3 is TGTGCCACCCTGGCCCCCACCTACGAGCAGTACTTC. Encoded protein: CATLAPTYEQYF.

J is TRBJ1-5 and V is TRBV18; perhaps TRBD1 as D (5 bases). The CDR3 length is 14 residues. CDR1 and CDR2 (germline): KGHSH, LQKENI. V lost 6 bases and J lost 3, with 12 bases in between. The CDR3 DNA reads TGTGCCAGCTCCCAGGGAAACAACAATCAGCCCCAGCATTTT. Protein: CASSQGNNNQPQHF.

The J gene is TRBJ2-1, the V gene TRBV10-1, with TRBD2 matching 14 bases. Germline CDR1 and CDR2: WNHNN and SYGVQD (reference sequence). This CDR3 has 14 residues. The junction had 5 bases not matched to a gene; V was cut back by 6 bases and J by 10 bases. CDR3 in DNA: TGCGCCAGCAGCGGGACTAGCGGGAGTTGGGAGCAGTTCTTC. Protein: CASSGTSGSWEQFF.

V is TRBV7-9 and J is TRBJ1-2, with D perhaps matching TRBD1 (6 bases). The length of the CDR3 is 14 residues. V was cut by 3 bases and J by 6 bases, with 14 bases left in between. Germline V CDR1 and CDR2: SEHNR, FQNEAQ (reference sequence). This chain's CDR3 is CASSFGPGDHGYTF. The CDR3 DNA is TGTGCCAGCAGCTTTGGTCCAGGGGATCATGGCTACACCTTC.

V usage is TRBV5-6 and J usage is TRBJ2-6; 8 nucleotides match TRBD1. V dropped 5 bases and J dropped 4; count of bases not matched to a gene: 5. CDR3 length: 15 residues. Germline values: CDR1 SGHDT, CDR2 YYEEEE. In DNA form, the CDR3 reads TGTGCCAGCAGACAGACAGGGGCGGGGGCCAACGTCCTGACTTTC. Translation: CASRQTGAGANVLTF. The variable domain in full, with the rest retrieved from reference TRBV5-6 and TRBJ2-6, is DAGVTQSPTHLIKTRGQQVTLRCSPKSGHDTVSWYQQALGQGPQFIFQYYEEEERQRGNFPDRFSGHQFPNYSSELNVNALLLGDSALYLCASRQTGAGANVLTFGAGSRLTVL.

The chain employs TRBV6-1 and TRBJ1-1, with 8 bases identical to TRBD1. The CDR3 runs to 15 residues. V lost 6 bases to trimming and J lost 2 bases; unmatched junction nucleotides: 8. The germline gives CDR1 MNHNS, CDR2 SASEGT. CDR3 sequence (DNA): TGTGCCAGCAGGGGCAGACAGGGGATTAACACTGAAGCTTTCTTT. Protein sequence: CASRGRQGINTEAFF.

The V and J genes are TRBV28 and TRBJ1-1, with D hard to call. The V gene's germline CDR1 is MDHEN and CDR2 SYDVKM. The CDR3 extends over 15 amino acids. Trimming cost V 7 bases and J 1 base, with 16 bases left between them. CDR3 bases: TGTGCCAGCAAGTTAGCCGCTTCGAGGAACACTGAAGCTTTCTTT. Amino acids: CASKLAASRNTEAFF.

The chain joins TRBV6-5 to TRBJ2-5, with TRBD2 matching 7 bases. Germline values: CDR1 MNHEY, CDR2 SVGAGI. Trimming at V came to 2 bases and at J to 7 bases, leaving 7 bases not matched to a gene. This CDR3 spans 14 amino acids. The CDR3 sequence: CASSYAGGIRTQYF. As DNA, the CDR3 is TGTGCCAGCAGTTACGCCGGGGGGATCAGGACCCAGTACTTC.

The chain recombines TRBV4-3 with TRBJ2-1, with a weak D call TRBD2 (7 bases). V lost 3 bases, J lost 13 bases, and 13 bases lay in between. The CDR3 length is 12 residues. The germline CDR1 and CDR2 sequences are LGHNA and YSLEER. CDR3 sequence (DNA): TGCGCCAGCAGCCAGGGAGGGGGGGTCCAGTTCTTC. It codes for CASSQGGGVQFF.

This clone was seen once. J is TRBJ1-3 and V is TRBV11-2, with D possibly being TRBD1 (6 bases). CDR3 length: 16 amino acids. Trimming left V 5 bases short and J 2 bases short, with 16 bases between. CDR1 and CDR2 from the germline V gene are SGHAT and FQNNGV. The CDR3 spells CASSALGGEPGNTIYF. CDR3 bases: TGTGCCAGCAGCGCCCTAGGGGGGGAACCTGGAAACACCATATATTTT. Full variable domain (missing parts from reference TRBV11-2 and TRBJ1-3): EAGVAQSPRYKIIEKRQSVAFWCNPISGHATLYWYQQILGQGPKLLIQFQNNGVVDDSQLPKDRFSAERLKGVDSTLKIQPAKLEDSAVYLCASSALGGEPGNTIYFGEGSWLTVV.

Details on this clone: Mismatch with germline at one junction end may stem from a read error. Different DNA sequences within this sample yield the same CDR3. This sequence joins TRBV25-1 and TRBJ2-5; D not resolved. Per the germline V gene, CDR1 is MGHDK and CDR2 is SYGVNS. This CDR3 contains 14 residues. This chain's CDR3 is CASSEGSGFETQYF. CDR3 DNA: TGCGCCAGCAGTGAAGGTTCAGGTTTCGAGACCCAGTACTTC.